This T cell receptor (beta chain) came from a study of CD8 T cells in ankylosing spondylitis (dated by TCRdb to 2017 to 2019). Looking at the study overall: The study profiled T cell receptor beta repertoires in healthy donors and ankylosing spondylitis patients to find disease-linked TCR variants. The whole study cohort included some 100 healthy donors and around 24 ankylosing spondylitis patients. Samples of peripheral blood were taken, and for ankylosing spondylitis patients, synovial fluid was collected as well. What the work shows at the level of the full study, not this receptor alone: Some of the motif variants had been reported before in the synovial fluid and blood of reactive arthritis patients, a finding that suggests common disease-initiation mechanisms. The disease-linked clones showed a CD8+ phenotype and occurred at relatively low frequencies in peripheral blood. According to the report, matched synovial fluid samples from ankylosing spondylitis patients were significantly enriched for the disease-linked clones. A TCR beta motif made up of several highly homologous amino acid variants appeared to be characteristic of blood from ankylosing spondylitis patients.

The sample was run on an Illumina HiSeq 2500. Quantitative 5'-RACE with molecular barcodes was used to prepare TCR beta libraries. Under the source paper's analysis protocol: Disease-linked TCR variants were identified with a new computational method built on a probabilistic model of VDJ rearrangement. The public reads were reanalyzed by TCRdb: fastp trimming at Q25, MiXCR alignment, in-frame beta chains only. Each record represents a unique CDR3 protein, reported with the most common genes and DNA among its rows. For this entry, the V and J calls and clone size follow TCRdb and not the study's own pipeline. The sample includes 400,000 or so distinct CDR3 sequences, with roughly a quarter observed a single time. The leading ten clones occupy 0.89% of the sample. A remark on this clonotype: Its antigen remains unidentified. No much larger clone is present one base from it, and per-base qualities are unavailable.

Counted from cysteine to phenylalanine, this CDR3 has 19 amino acids. The entry retains the CDR3 DNA only, 57 bases that are in frame from base 1. As encoded in the germline V gene, CDR1 is SGHDT while CDR2 is YYEEEE. Relative to germline, V is missing 4 bases and J is missing 1 base, with 9 bases of the junction outside any gene match. The specimen was blood, either unsorted or a sorted T cell fraction (not recorded which). This TCR was sampled from a male donor with ankylosing spondylitis. The rearranged segments are TRBV5-6 and TRBJ2-3; 16 bases in the middle match TRBD2. The CDR3 region has the sequence CASSPAGTSGRAGTDTQYF. In nucleotide form, the sequence is TGTGCCAGCAGCCCCGCGGGGACTAGCGGGAGGGCCGGCACAGATACGCAGTATTTT.